What follows describes a single T cell receptor beta chain. The antigen this receptor binds is unknown. No base quality values were provided; no much bigger clone lies one nucleotide off. Patients with a history of autoimmune disease or receiving systemic immunosuppression were excluded from the trial. Peripheral blood for TCR sequencing was collected from all dose cohorts at baseline, on cycle 4 day 1, and on cycle 7 day 1. The samples were drawn from a first-in-human, open-label, multicenter phase I dose-escalation trial of ivuxolimab. Adults with locally advanced or metastatic head and neck squamous cell, hepatocellular, melanoma or renal cell carcinoma were enrolled in the trial. CD4+ and CD8+ T cells were sorted separately from peripheral blood before TCR sequencing. The sample originates from a study of OX40 agonist ivuxolimab in advanced cancers. Study-level background: Ivuxolimab was a fully human IgG2 agonistic monoclonal antibody targeting the costimulatory receptor OX40 (CD134). The paper covers the monotherapy dose-escalation part of the phase I ivuxolimab trial, which included N ≈ 50 patients. Peripheral TCRbeta sequencing aimed to test whether ivuxolimab altered TCR sequence diversity and caused clonal T-cell expansion. Of the 50 to 55 dose-escalation patients, hepatocellular carcinoma was present in around 19, melanoma in approximately 15, renal cell carcinoma in 9 and head and neck cancer in 9. Prior anti-PD-1, anti-PD-L1 or anti-CTLA-4 therapy was permitted, and checkpoint inhibitors had been received by about two fifths of dose-escalation patients. Three dose-escalation patients achieved partial responses, one with hepatocellular carcinoma and two with cutaneous melanoma. Intravenous ivuxolimab was administered to patients every 2 weeks at six dose levels: 0.01, 0.1, 0.3, 1.5, 3 and 10 mg/kg. In the dose-escalation cohort, around four fifths of patients were male, and the mean age was roughly 60 years, with a range of about 23 to 90. Overall results and qualifications from the work: Partial responders in the 0.1-3.0 mg/kg groups had among the lowest normalized peripheral clonal expansion, especially among CD8+ T cells. At doses of 0.1 to 3.0 mg/kg, clonal expansion of both CD4+ and CD8+ blood T cells was observed from baseline to week 6. Which antigens the clonally expanded peripheral T cells were specific for was not determined. After ivuxolimab, more expanded clones were found on average in CD8+ T cells than in CD4+ T cells. Low levels of normalized T-cell clonal expansion were also seen in some patients who did not respond.

In the germline V gene, CDR1 corresponds to MNHEY and CDR2 to SVGAGI. The CDR3 runs 14 amino acids, cysteine and phenylalanine included. Only the CDR3 part of the read is kept: 42 bases, read in frame from the first base. Deletion took 0 bases off V and 4 bases off J, with a span of 7 bases between the germline ends. For sequencing of the TCRbeta CDR3 region, genomic DNA was extracted from the sorted cells. The immunoSEQ Assay was used for sequencing of TCRbeta CDR3 regions. TCRdb re-hosts the immuneACCESS table, in-frame sequences only. Its copies lack some clones; in the studies checked, an unresolved V gene accounts for under half of them, and the cause for the rest is not known. The sample table holds around 51,000 clones, of which roughly 90% were seen once. The top ten constitute 3% to 4% of the sample.

The clonotype was recovered from an adult with an advanced solid tumor such as melanoma, head and neck, liver or kidney cancer. The sample here was CD4+ or CD8+ T cells sorted from blood, taken in a trial of the OX40 agonist ivuxolimab. The rearrangement joined TRBV6-5 to TRBJ1-5; no D gene is confidently identified. The CDR3 amino acid sequence is: CASSYSSINQPQHF. The nucleotides are TGTGCCAGCAGTTACTCTTCAATAAATCAGCCCCAGCATTTT.